Below, 21 T cell receptor beta chains from the same sample are listed, as sequenced in a study of regulatory T cells in long-lasting Graves disease (dated by TCRdb to the early 2020s). The sample's time point label, in plain terms: persistent/refractory GD, antithyroid drugs over 5 years with positive TRAb. For both TCR sequencing and RNA sequencing, RNA was extracted from PBMCs using TRIzol. The library was generated by multiplex PCR. Sequencing was performed on an Illumina HiSeq 4000. CDR3 regions were amplified by Arm-PCR with iRepertoire HTBI primers to construct TCR beta libraries. The public sequencing data were trimmed at Q25 with fastp and processed into clonotypes with MiXCR by TCRdb, which kept only in-frame beta chains. When rows share a CDR3 protein, they turn into one entry using the most common DNA and genes. This sample is represented by about 460,000 distinct CDR3 sequences; 22% of them were singletons. Around 13% of the sample goes to the ten largest clones.

The specimen was peripheral blood mononuclear cells (PBMCs), collected when the disease was refractory, from a patient treated with antithyroid drugs. These receptor sequences come from a female donor with Graves disease.

The chain recombines TRBV28 with TRBJ1-2; D ambiguous. V lost 10 bases to trimming and J lost 2 bases, with 8 bases between them. Looked up from germline, CDR1 is MDHEN and CDR2 is SYDVKM. This CDR3 is 11 amino acids long. CDR3 sequence (DNA): TGTGCCATCCGAATCAACTATGGCTACACCTTC. It encodes CAIRINYGYTF.

This clonotype was observed at least ten times. CDR3 DNA: TGCGCCAGCAGCTTGGCTGGCCAAAACATTCAGTACTTC. It codes for CASSLAGQNIQYF. The chain joins TRBV5-1 to TRBJ2-4; D is unresolved. Germline CDR1 SGHRS, CDR2 YFSETQ. With 0 bases removed from V and 5 bases from J, the gap between germline ends came to 6 bases. This CDR3 region has 13 residues. Together with reference TRBV5-1 and TRBJ2-4, the CDR3 gives the full variable domain: KAGVTQTPRYLIKTRGQQVTLSCSPISGHRSVSWYQQTPGQGLQFLFEYFSETQRNKGNFPGRFSGRQFSNSRSEMNVSTLELGDSALYLCASSLAGQNIQYFGAGTRLSVL.

There are many counts of this clonotype. The chain joins TRBV20-1 to TRBJ2-5, with D maybe TRBD2 (5 bases). Germline assignment: CDR1 DFQATT and CDR2 SNEGSKA (reference sequence). This CDR3 comprises 12 residues. The ends were cut back, 3 bases at V and 5 bases at J, with 10 bases in the middle. For the CDR3, the DNA is TGCAGTGCTAGGGACTCCACGGAGACCCAGTACTTC. Protein sequence: CSARDSTETQYF.

The gene calls are TRBV5-1 and TRBJ2-2, with D perhaps TRBD1 (6 bases). This CDR3 comprises 15 residues. Germline lookup yields CDR1 SGHRS and CDR2 YFSETQ. V lost 4 bases to trimming and J lost 3 bases, with 13 bases between them. DNA for the CDR3: TGCGCCAGCAGCCCAGGGGTTTCCGACACCGGGGAGCTGTTTTTT. It translates to CASSPGVSDTGELFF.

The gene calls are TRBV5-1 and TRBJ1-2; D unclear. CDR1 SGHRS and CDR2 YFSETQ come from the germline V gene. V lost 0 bases and J 6 bases, leaving 12 bases between the germline ends. This CDR3 is 14 amino acids long. The CDR3 loop reads CASSLDQEFHGYTF. CDR3 DNA: TGCGCCAGCAGCTTGGACCAGGAGTTCCATGGCTACACCTTC.

The chain couples TRBV6-1 to TRBJ1-2, with no clear D. CDR3 length: 11 residues. From germline, CDR1 is MNHNS and CDR2 SASEGT. Trimming removed 8 bases at V and 2 bases at J, with 6 bases between. CDR3 in amino acids: CASDTNYGYTF. The CDR3 DNA follows: TGTGCCAGCGACACGAACTATGGCTACACCTTC.

This clonotype was picked up many times. This chain connects TRBV20-1 to TRBJ2-5; TRBD2 might be the D (5 bases). V gave up 4 bases and J gave up 4 bases, with 10 bases separating them. CDR3 length: 12 amino acids. Germline lookup yields CDR1 DFQATT and CDR2 SNEGSKA (reference sequence). The CDR3 DNA is TGCAGTGCTAACGGGGTGATAGAGACCCAGTACTTC. Encoded protein: CSANGVIETQYF.

V and J are TRBV7-9 and TRBJ1-3; no clear D gene. Trimming stripped 5 bases from V and 5 bases from J, with 19 bases between. This CDR3 has 16 residues. Per germline, CDR1 SEHNR and CDR2 FQNEAQ (reference sequence). CDR3 residues: CASSLLSSLVRNTIYF. DNA of the CDR3: TGTGCCAGCAGCCTCTTGTCTTCTCTTGTTAGAAACACCATATATTTT.

This clonotype was counted many times. The rearrangement uses TRBV28 and TRBJ1-1, with a tentative D call TRBD1 (6 bases). V lost 5 bases to trimming and J lost 4 bases, with 14 bases between them. Germline values: CDR1 MDHEN, CDR2 SYDVKM. CDR3 length: 14 amino acids. CDR3 sequence reads: CASSPRGTFTEAFF. CDR3 in DNA: TGTGCCAGCAGTCCCCGGGGGACATTCACTGAAGCTTTCTTT.

This clonotype was recorded many times. V gene TRBV29-1 combines with J gene TRBJ1-1, with 7 bases that match TRBD1. The germline V gene has CDR1 SQVTM and CDR2 ANQGSEA. CDR3 length: 13 amino acids. V was pared by 7 bases and J by 1 base, with 6 bases of the junction left unmatched. The CDR3 loop is CSGYRGGNTEAFF. In DNA form, the CDR3 reads TGCAGCGGTTACAGGGGAGGGAACACTGAAGCTTTCTTT.

The chain is built from TRBV7-2 and TRBJ2-7, with 7 bases aligning to TRBD1. This CDR3 comprises 15 residues. Germline values: CDR1 SGHTA, CDR2 FQGNSA. The ends lost 4 bases at V and 6 bases at J; junction bases unmatched: 12. In DNA, the CDR3 is TGTGCCAGCAGCTCCGGACAGGTCGAATCGAGCGAGCAGTACTTC. It codes for CASSSGQVESSEQYF.

The rearrangement joins TRBV6-2 or TRBV6-3 to TRBJ2-7; the match to TRBD2 covers 14 bases. The junction had 10 bases not matched to a gene; V was cut back by 3 bases and J by 0 bases. Germline CDR1 and CDR2: MNHEY and SVGEGT. The CDR3 is 19 amino acids. The DNA of the CDR3 is TGTGCCAGCAGTTATCCGGGACTAGCGGGAGAAGACCTCTCCTACGAGCAGTACTTC. It is translated as CASSYPGLAGEDLSYEQYF.

The sample holds many counts of this clonotype. CDR3 DNA sequence: TGCAGTGCTTGCCAGACAGGGGGCGCATGGGAGACCCAGTACTTC. Amino acids: CSACQTGGAWETQYF. The V and J genes are TRBV20-1 and TRBJ2-5, with 10 bases matching TRBD1. The CDR3 consists of 15 residues. Trimming took 5 bases from V and 5 from J; bases not matched to a gene: 11. CDR1 is DFQATT and CDR2 is SNEGSKA in the germline V gene (reference sequence).

The sample holds a few counts of this clonotype. V is TRBV6-1 and J is TRBJ2-7; D not resolved. CDR1 and CDR2 (germline): MNHNS, SASEGT. This CDR3 is 13 amino acids long. V shed 1 base and J shed 2 bases, with 6 bases lying between them. In DNA form, the CDR3 reads TGTGCCAGCAGTGAAGACAGAGCCTACGAGCAGTACTTC. Its translation is CASSEDRAYEQYF.

This clonotype came up many times. V and J are TRBV6-2 or TRBV6-3 and TRBJ2-5, with 12 nucleotides matching TRBD1. In germline, CDR1 is MNHEY, CDR2 SVGEGT. After removal of 2 bases from V and 5 bases from J, the junction contained 3 bases not matched to a gene. This CDR3 spans 15 amino acids. The CDR3 reads CASSYRDRGHETQYF. The CDR3 bases are TGTGCCAGCAGTTACCGGGACAGGGGGCATGAGACCCAGTACTTC.

This clonotype has ten or more counts. The V gene is TRBV12-3 or TRBV12-4, the J gene TRBJ2-7, with 7 bases that match TRBD2. The J segment lost 2 bases and the V segment lost 8 bases, leaving 3 bases of the junction unmatched. The CDR3 covers 12 residues. The CDR3 DNA reads TGTGCCAGCGGTCGGGAGGCCTACGAGCAGTACTTC. This codes for CASGREAYEQYF.

V is TRBV6-1 and J is TRBJ1-2; D is ambiguous. V dropped 6 bases and J dropped 2 bases, with 19 bases sitting between them. Germline lookup yields CDR1 MNHNS and CDR2 SASEGT. The CDR3 loop spans 16 amino acids. The CDR3 DNA sequence: TGTGCCAGCAGCAAAACCGGACGGGCGGAAAACTATGGCTACACCTTC. Its protein is CASSKTGRAENYGYTF.

This clonotype was seen many times. V is TRBV20-1 and J is TRBJ2-1, with 12 nucleotides matching TRBD2. The J segment lost 7 bases and the V segment lost 4 bases, leaving 5 bases of the junction unmatched. From germline, CDR1 is DFQATT and CDR2 SNEGSKA (reference sequence). The CDR3 extends over 14 amino acids. The CDR3 DNA reads as TGCAGTGCTATACTAGCGGGAGGTGATAATGAGCAGTTCTTC. Protein product: CSAILAGGDNEQFF.

This clonotype was seen only a few times. J is TRBJ2-7 and V is TRBV20-1, with TRBD2 matching over 9 bases. V trimming: 6 bases; J trimming: 4 bases; junction bases outside the gene matches: 10. The CDR3 runs to 14 residues. Germline assignment: CDR1 DFQATT and CDR2 SNEGSKA (reference sequence). CDR3 in DNA: TGCAGTGCGTCGCCGGGACTAGCAGTATACGAGCAGTACTTC. This encodes CSASPGLAVYEQYF.

This clonotype was counted ten times or more. V and J are TRBV28 and TRBJ1-4; tentatively, D is TRBD1 (5 bases). Trimming removed 5 bases at V and 7 bases at J, with 14 bases between. This CDR3 has 14 amino acids. From germline, CDR1 is MDHEN and CDR2 SYDVKM. The CDR3 loop is CASSTGGGREKLFF. The CDR3 nucleotides are TGTGCCAGCAGTACAGGAGGAGGACGTGAAAAACTGTTTTTT. Supplemented by reference TRBV28 and TRBJ1-4, the full variable domain reads DVKVTQSSRYLVKRTGEKVFLECVQDMDHENMFWYRQDPGLGLRLIYFSYDVKMKEKGDIPEGYSVSREKKERFSLILESASTNQTSMYLCASSTGGGREKLFFGSGTQLSVL.

The chain carries TRBV19 and TRBJ1-3; D ambiguous. This CDR3 has 11 residues. V lost 10 bases to trimming and J lost 4 bases, with 8 bases between them. Germline V CDR1 and CDR2: LNHDA, SQIVND (reference sequence). Written as DNA, the CDR3 is TGTGCCACCGTTTTAGGAAACACCATATATTTT. This sequence encodes CATVLGNTIYF.